This TCR beta chain was recovered during a study of CD8 T cells in Susac syndrome. Study background: Sequencing included Susac syndrome patients, roughly six of them with active disease and about 8 in remission. Treatment status at blood draw for the Susac syndrome patients was therapy-naive, corticosteroids, or intravenous immunoglobulin alone. General observations from the study: The study recognized that its TCR sequencing and HLA analysis covered a relatively small number of individuals.

TCR beta sequencing covered blood CD8+ and CD4+ T cells. A quantity of about 0.5 to 1 ug RNA underwent reverse transcription using random hexamers. TCRdb ran MiXCR on the immunoSEQ multiplex PCR reads and lists one entry per CDR3 protein. The table lists approximately 180,000 distinct CDR3 sequences, 90% to 95% of them singletons. Points on this clonotype: The antigen is undetermined.

This CDR3 has 16 residues. From germline, CDR1 is SGDLS and CDR2 YYNGEE. V was clipped by 0 bases and J by 4 bases, with 16 bases between them. The specimen was CD4+ T cells from PBMCs. This TCR was recovered from a human donor with Susac syndrome. This rearrangement joins TRBV9 to TRBJ1-2, with D possibly matching TRBD1 (6 bases). The CDR3 region has the DNA TGTGCCAGCAGCGTAGATGGAGGCAGGGGACTCTATGGCTACACCTTC. This translates into CASSVDGGRGLYGYTF.